Listed below are T cell receptor beta chains from one sample, sequenced in a study of cytomegalovirus exposure and HLA in healthy donors. Sequenced by immunoSEQ multiplex PCR; TCRdb stores in-frame clones only, minus some. The data show some 170,000 clones, around nine tenths seen once. Sequenced material: PBMCs. These receptors all stem from a man aged 25 to 40 in good health and CMV-seropositive. CDR3s include the opening cysteine and the closing phenylalanine or tryptophan. A D gene is named only where the DNA matches it firmly. Only part of the rows carry a size: once, few, many, or a class if the clone is expanded.

>TRBV5-1|-|TRBD2|TRBJ2-5
CASSLGLAGRETQYF
TGCGCCAGCAGCTTGGGGCTAGCGGGTCGTGAGACCCAGTACTTC
>TRBV6-6|-|-|TRBJ2-7
CASSQDYRTYEQYF
TGTGCCAGCAGCCAGGATTATAGGACCTACGAGCAGTACTTC
>TRBV6-1|-|TRBD1|TRBJ2-7
CASRNRDSAYEQYF
TGTGCCAGCAGGAATAGGGACAGTGCCTACGAGCAGTACTTC
>TRBV7-2|-|TRBD1|TRBJ2-1
CASSLDGPGQGLGYNEQFF
TGTGCCAGCAGCTTAGACGGGCCGGGACAGGGGTTAGGCTACAATGAGCAGTTCTTC
>TRBV11-3|-|-|TRBJ2-5
CASSLGAGLVKETQYF
TGTGCCAGCAGCTTAGGGGCAGGACTGGTGAAAGAGACCCAGTACTTC
>TRBV27|once|-|TRBJ1-1
CASSGGGTEAFF
TGTGCCAGCAGTGGGGGGGGGACTGAAGCTTTCTTT
>TRBV19|-|TRBD1|TRBJ1-5
CASRIDRVGNQPQHF
TGTGCCAGTAGGATCGACAGGGTGGGCAATCAGCCCCAGCATTTT
>TRBV7-2|-|TRBD1|TRBJ1-5
CASSPDRGNQPQHF
TGTGCCAGCAGCCCCGACAGGGGGAATCAGCCCCAGCATTTT
>TRBV7-2|-|TRBD2|TRBJ2-7
CASSLGLANEQYF
TGTGCCAGCAGCTTAGGACTAGCCAACGAGCAGTACTTC
>TRBV7-9|-|-|TRBJ1-1
CASSPYRATEAFF
TGTGCCAGCAGCCCCTACAGGGCCACTGAAGCTTTCTTT
>TRBV15|-|-|TRBJ1-1
CATSRGYQGYGFDTEAFF
TGTGCCACCAGCAGAGGCTACCAGGGGTATGGGTTTGACACTGAAGCTTTCTTT
>TRBV28|-|-|TRBJ2-2
CASRGNRARDLGGELFF
TGTGCCAGCAGGGGGAACAGGGCTAGAGACCTAGGCGGGGAGCTGTTTTTT
>TRBV9|-|TRBD2|TRBJ2-7
CASSRSIAGGAYEQYF
TGTGCCAGCAGCCGATCGATAGCGGGGGGCGCCTACGAGCAGTACTTC
>TRBV6-5|once|TRBD1|TRBJ1-5
CATQPGGGGQPQHF
TGTGCCACTCAGCCAGGGGGCGGGGGTCAGCCCCAGCATTTT
>TRBV2|-|-|TRBJ2-1
CASTPSFGLNEQFF
TGTGCCAGCACCCCCTCCTTTGGGTTAAATGAGCAGTTCTTC
>TRBV7-2|-|-|TRBJ1-1
CASSLATAFVANDEAFF
TGTGCCAGCAGCTTAGCCACAGCATTTGTGGCTAATGATGAAGCTTTCTTT
>TRBV9|-|-|TRBJ2-7
CASSPPREAEGQYF
TGTGCCAGCAGCCCGCCTAGGGAGGCAGAGGGGCAGTACTTC
>TRBV7-2|once|-|TRBJ2-3
CASSYKTTPGTTPRNTQYF
TGTGCCAGCAGCTACAAAACAACACCAGGGACAACACCCCGCAATACGCAGTATTTT
>TRBV11-2|once|-|TRBJ2-1
CASSLDLYNEQFF
TGTGCCAGCAGCTTAGATCTGTACAATGAGCAGTTCTTC
>TRBV6-5|once|-|TRBJ1-2
CASSERYGYTF
TGTGCCAGCAGTGAAAGATATGGCTACACCTTC
>TRBV5-1|-|-|TRBJ2-2
CASSLDATGELFF
TGCGCCAGCAGCTTGGACGCCACCGGGGAGCTGTTTTTT
>TRBV7-9|few|-|TRBJ2-3
CASSLAGETSTDTQYF
TGTGCCAGCAGCTTAGCTGGGGAAACTAGCACAGATACGCAGTATTTT
>TRBV6-6|-|-|TRBJ1-4
CASSFRAENEKLFF
TGTGCCAGCAGTTTCAGAGCCGAGAATGAAAAACTGTTTTTT
>TRBV7-3|-|-|TRBJ1-5
CASSLNQNQPQHF
TGTGCCAGCAGCTTAAACCAGAATCAGCCCCAGCATTTT